These T cell receptor beta chains were read from a single sample in a study of T cells after posttransplantation cyclophosphamide. Profiling relied on immunoSEQ multiplex PCR, and the TCRdb table lists in-frame clones only, not all of them. Singletons are absent from the sample, which has tens of thousands of clones. Sequenced material: PBMCs. The receptors were sampled from a woman aged 55-70 years in good health, CMV-negative, and a related stem cell transplant donor. Both conserved end residues are part of each CDR3. Fields, in order: CDR3 protein, CDR3 DNA, D gene, V gene, CDR3 length, clone size, J gene. D genes are given only for firm matches. Rows may omit the clone size; those that give it use once, few, many or a size class.

CAAGQVNTEAFF TGTGCCGCGGGCCAAGTGAACACTGAAGCTTTCTTT . TRBV6-6 12 many TRBJ1-1
CASSAAGAPSTDTQYF TGTGCCAGCAGCGCCGCGGGGGCCCCTAGCACAGATACGCAGTATTTT . TRBV4-2 16 . TRBJ2-3
CATSDRGWREDGNIQYF TGTGCCACCAGTGATCGCGGGTGGCGGGAGGATGGAAACATTCAGTACTTC TRBD2 TRBV24-1 17 . TRBJ2-4
CASSVDRGGEQYF TGCGCCAGCAGCGTCGACAGGGGGGGCGAGCAGTACTTC TRBD1 TRBV5-1 13 many TRBJ2-7
CASSFRGRDEQYF TGTGCCAGCAGCTTTAGGGGGCGTGACGAGCAGTACTTC TRBD1 TRBV5-4 13 many TRBJ2-7
CASPSGLAGEDEQYF TGTGCCTCCCCCTCGGGGCTAGCGGGAGAGGACGAGCAGTACTTC TRBD2 TRBV30 15 . TRBJ2-7
CATLQGGGYTF TGTGCCACCCTACAGGGAGGAGGCTACACCTTC . TRBV6-5 11 . TRBJ1-2
CSAIRGMNTEAFF TGCAGCGCCATACGGGGTATGAACACTGAAGCTTTCTTT . TRBV29-1 13 few TRBJ1-1
CASSLGGVVGSPLHF TGTGCCAGCAGCTTAGGAGGGGTGGTTGGTTCACCCCTCCACTTT . TRBV7-9 15 many TRBJ1-6
CSGQGGAETQYF TGCAGCGGACAGGGTGGGGCAGAGACCCAGTACTTC TRBD1 TRBV29-1 12 . TRBJ2-5
CASSETGLRLPKTGEQYF TGTGCCAGCAGTGAAACAGGGTTAAGGTTACCAAAAACAGGCGAGCAGTACTTC . TRBV6-1 18 few TRBJ2-7
CASRGSNYRYTF TGTGCCAGCAGGGGTTCTAACTATCGCTACACCTTC . TRBV6-5 12 . TRBJ1-2
CASSQDLGGYEQYF TGCGCCAGCAGCCAGGACTTGGGGGGCTACGAGCAGTACTTC . TRBV4-1 14 many TRBJ2-7
CASSEREVAKNIQYF TGTGCCAGCAGTGAGCGGGAGGTCGCCAAAAACATTCAGTACTTC TRBD2 TRBV6-1 15 many TRBJ2-4
CAISEFQTNYGYTF TGTGCCATCAGTGAGTTCCAAACTAACTATGGCTACACCTTC . TRBV10-3 14 many TRBJ1-2
CASSSQGGGTQYF TGTGCCAGCAGTTCCCAGGGGGGTGGGACCCAGTACTTC . TRBV28 13 many TRBJ2-5
CASSLDLGAVTGELFF TGCGCCAGCAGTCTAGATCTGGGGGCGGTCACCGGGGAGCTGTTTTTT . TRBV5-1 16 many TRBJ2-2
CASSQDSGISYNEQFF TGCGCCAGCAGCCAGGATAGCGGGATCTCCTACAATGAGCAGTTCTTC TRBD2 TRBV4-1 16 many TRBJ2-1
CASSSVAGNTIYF TGTGCCAGCAGCTCGGTAGCTGGAAACACCATATATTTT . TRBV9 13 . TRBJ1-3
CASSTTAYEQYF TGTGCCAGCAGCACGACAGCCTACGAGCAGTACTTC . TRBV5-6 12 few TRBJ2-7
CASSSGLAGGYEQYF TGTGCCAGCAGCTCTGGACTAGCGGGAGGCTACGAGCAGTACTTC TRBD2 TRBV7-9 15 many TRBJ2-7
CSVCAGGGNTEAFF TGCAGCGTTTGTGCAGGGGGCGGAAACACTGAAGCTTTCTTT TRBD1 TRBV29-1 14 few TRBJ1-1
CASSPLQGWNEKLFF TGTGCCAGCTCACCACTTCAGGGATGGAATGAAAAACTGTTTTTT . TRBV18 15 many TRBJ1-4
CASSYSRGQGANEQFF TGTGCCAGCAGTTACTCGCGGGGACAGGGGGCGAATGAGCAGTTCTTC TRBD1 TRBV6-6 16 many TRBJ2-1
CASSETANYGYTF TGTGCCAGCTCAGAGACTGCCAACTATGGCTACACCTTC . TRBV18 13 many TRBJ1-2
CASRLPGQGKNTGELFF TGTGCCAGCAGATTACCCGGACAGGGAAAGAACACCGGGGAGCTGTTTTTT TRBD1 TRBV5-8 17 many TRBJ2-2
CASRGLGGETQYF TGCGCCAGCAGGGGACTAGGTGGGGAGACCCAGTACTTC TRBD2 TRBV5-1 13 few TRBJ2-5
CASSLAPRGGYTF TGTGCCAGCAGTTTAGCGCCTAGGGGTGGCTACACCTTC . TRBV28 13 many TRBJ1-2
CASSPLWRGSTDTQYF TGCGCCAGCAGCCCCCTCTGGCGGGGAAGCACAGATACGCAGTATTTT . TRBV4-3 16 many TRBJ2-3
CASSYPRVAGGPNEQFF TGTGCCAGCAGCTACCCACGTGTAGCGGGAGGGCCGAATGAGCAGTTCTTC TRBD2 TRBV11-2 17 many TRBJ2-1
CASSRRLAGGNTGELFF TGTGCCAGCAGCCGCCGACTAGCGGGGGGCAACACCGGGGAGCTGTTTTTT TRBD2 TRBV11-1 17 few TRBJ2-2
CASSPRGEREQFF TGTGCCAGCAGCCCCCGGGGAGAGAGAGAGCAGTTCTTC . TRBV9 13 many TRBJ2-1
CASSVSPGGEKAFF TGTGCCAGCAGCGTCAGTCCAGGAGGTGAGAAAGCGTTCTTC . TRBV9 14 few TRBJ2-1
CASSLEAGGPGEQYF TGCGCCAGCAGCTTGGAGGCGGGAGGGCCGGGGGAGCAGTACTTC TRBD2 TRBV5-1 15 many TRBJ2-7
CASDRDRLGGNEQFF TGTGCCAGCGATCGGGACCGCTTGGGGGGGAATGAGCAGTTCTTC TRBD2 TRBV2 15 many TRBJ2-1
CATSAGGSNSGANVLTF TGTGCCACCAGTGCAGGGGGCTCAAACTCGGGGGCCAACGTCCTGACTTTC TRBD1 TRBV24-1 17 . TRBJ2-6
CASSEAGGAAQPQHF TGCGCCAGCAGTGAGGCAGGGGGCGCCGCTCAGCCCCAGCATTTT TRBD1 TRBV10-2 15 few TRBJ1-5
CASSQGPGQGFGNTIYF TGCGCCAGCAGCCAAGGCCCGGGACAGGGGTTCGGAAACACCATATATTTT TRBD1 TRBV4-1 17 many TRBJ1-3
CASSHADRGTEAFF TGCGCCAGCAGCCACGCTGATAGGGGCACTGAAGCTTTCTTT . TRBV4-1 14 many TRBJ1-1
CASSQWETGETGELFF TGTGCCAGCAGCCAATGGGAGACAGGGGAGACCGGGGAGCTGTTTTTT TRBD1 TRBV16 16 . TRBJ2-2
CASSEAWTVSYEQYF TGTGCCAGCAGTGAAGCGTGGACAGTCTCCTACGAGCAGTACTTC . TRBV6-1 15 many TRBJ2-7
CASNWGTSNEQFF TGTGCCAGCAACTGGGGCACCAGCAATGAGCAGTTCTTC . TRBV12-3/TRBV12-4 13 many TRBJ2-1
CASRKGTGANVLTF TGTGCCAGCAGAAAGGGTACTGGGGCCAACGTCCTGACTTTC . TRBV28 14 many TRBJ2-6
CASSMDRGNEQFF TGTGCCAGCAGCATGGACAGAGGGAATGAGCAGTTCTTC . TRBV7-7 13 many TRBJ2-1
CASSFLAGGSYEQYF TGTGCCAGCAGTTTCCTAGCGGGGGGGAGCTACGAGCAGTACTTC TRBD2 TRBV6-5 15 few TRBJ2-7
CASSPQGARPNEQFF TGTGCCAGCAGCCCTCAGGGGGCGCGCCCCAATGAGCAGTTCTTC TRBD1 TRBV4-2 15 many TRBJ2-1
CASSLGEGRVETQYF TGTGCCAGCAGCTTGGGTGAGGGTAGGGTAGAGACCCAGTACTTC . TRBV5-4 15 many TRBJ2-5
CASSQARQPGNTIYF TGTGCCAGCAGCCAAGCTCGACAGCCTGGAAACACCATATATTTT . TRBV4-2 15 many TRBJ1-3
CASRYRDSIYEQYF TGTGCCAGCAGGTACCGGGACTCCATCTACGAGCAGTACTTC . TRBV6-2/TRBV6-3 14 many TRBJ2-7
CATKLGGSSYNEQFF TGTGCCACCAAGCTAGGGGGTAGCTCCTACAATGAGCAGTTCTTC . TRBV12-3/TRBV12-4 15 many TRBJ2-1
CASSPTSFAGELFF TGTGCCAGCAGCCCCACCAGTTTCGCCGGGGAGCTGTTTTTT . TRBV11-3 14 few TRBJ2-2
CASSLAGRGETQYF TGTGCCAGCAGCTTAGCCGGCAGGGGAGAGACCCAGTACTTC . TRBV7-9 14 many TRBJ2-5
CASRTHEGTEAFF TGTGCCAGCAGAACACATGAGGGCACTGAAGCTTTCTTT . TRBV25-1 13 many TRBJ1-1
CASSLAPQGEQFF TGTGCCAGCAGCTTAGCGCCGCAAGGTGAGCAGTTCTTC . TRBV7-7 13 many TRBJ2-1
CASSQTGARQPQHF TGTGCCAGCAGCCAGACAGGGGCACGTCAGCCCCAGCATTTT TRBD1 TRBV6-2/TRBV6-3 14 many TRBJ1-5
CSVYSGEETQYF TGCAGCGTTTACAGCGGGGAAGAGACCCAGTACTTC TRBD2 TRBV29-1 12 . TRBJ2-5
CATSDRDRGTGELFF TGTGCCACCAGTGACCGGGACAGGGGCACCGGGGAGCTGTTTTTT TRBD1 TRBV24-1 15 few TRBJ2-2
CASSYSGVAGENEQFF TGTGCCAGCAGTTACTCAGGAGTAGCGGGTGAGAATGAGCAGTTCTTC TRBD2 TRBV6-5 16 many TRBJ2-1
CASSPLAGGPRRSETDTQYF TGTGCCAGCAGCCCTCTAGCGGGGGGGCCTAGAAGATCGGAAACAGATACGCAGTATTTT TRBD2 TRBV7-3 20 few TRBJ2-3
CASSVPGGTEAFF TGTGCCAGCAGCGTGCCGGGGGGCACTGAAGCTTTCTTT . TRBV9 13 many TRBJ1-1